Listed below are T cell receptor beta chains from one sample, sequenced in a study of vaccination and CD4 T cells after COVID-19. The antigens these receptors bind are not known. TCRdb reprocessed the PCR reads via MiXCR and lists one record per CDR3 protein. The sample holds roughly 14,000 distinct CDR3 sequences; 43% are singletons and the top ten take 6.5% to 9%. Sequenced material: CD4+ T cells from blood, cultured in vitro. The receptor set was obtained from a human donor who had recovered from COVID-19. Both conserved end residues are part of each CDR3. The D gene is left open where the match is weak. Size is stated for part of the rows, as once, few or many counts, or as a class when the clone is expanded.

-	TRBV7-3	few	TRBJ2-2	TGTGCCAGCAGCCCACATTTGGGCACCGGGGAGCTGTTTTTT	CASSPHLGTGELFF
-	TRBV19	-	TRBJ1-2	TGTGCCAGTAGTATAGGACACTCCGGCTACACCTTC	CASSIGHSGYTF
-	TRBV20-1	-	TRBJ2-7	TGCAGTGCTGGAGTACCCCTTAGACAGGACCTCTACGAGCAGTACTTC	CSAGVPLRQDLYEQYF
-	TRBV12-3/TRBV12-4	-	TRBJ2-1	TGTGCCAGCAGTTTAAATGAGGTAGCAAATGAGCAGTTCTTC	CASSLNEVANEQFF
TRBD2	TRBV7-2	-	TRBJ2-1	TGTGCCAGCAGCTTAATCCCTCACGGGGGGGCTGGGAATGAGCAGTTCTTC	CASSLIPHGGAGNEQFF
-	TRBV21-1	-	TRBJ2-1	TGTGCCAGCAGCAAAACTAGGTTCAGCTCCTACAATGAGCAGTTCTTC	CASSKTRFSSYNEQFF
TRBD1	TRBV5-1	-	TRBJ2-1	TGCGCCAGCAGCTTGGTTGGTAGACAGGGGGGGCAGTTCTTC	CASSLVGRQGGQFF
TRBD1	TRBV20-1	few	TRBJ2-7	TGCAGTGCTAGGACCGGGACAGCGGTATACGAGCAGTACTTC	CSARTGTAVYEQYF
-	TRBV11-2	few	TRBJ1-1	TGTGCCAGCAGCTTAGGTACGAACACTGAAGCTTTCTTT	CASSLGTNTEAFF
-	TRBV10-3	-	TRBJ2-3	TGTGCCATCAGTGTGTCGGTTAGCACAGATACGCAGTATTTT	CAISVSVSTDTQYF
TRBD2	TRBV7-2	-	TRBJ2-3	TGTGCCAGCAGCATAAGCGGGGGTACAGATACGCAGTATTTT	CASSISGGTDTQYF
TRBD2	TRBV12-3/TRBV12-4	-	TRBJ2-7	TGTGCCAGCAGCCGGACTAGCGCTGGGGGGGAGCAGTACTTC	CASSRTSAGGEQYF
TRBD1	TRBV20-1	-	TRBJ1-1	TGCAGTGCTAGAGTTTCAGGGGGCACTGAAGCTTTCTTT	CSARVSGGTEAFF
TRBD1	TRBV20-1	large	TRBJ1-5	TGCAGTGCTAGAGACCGGGACAGAGCTTTTCAGCCCCAGCATTTT	CSARDRDRAFQPQHF
-	TRBV3-1	-	TRBJ2-3	TGTGCCAGCACCAGGACAGCTAACACAGATACGCAGTATTTT	CASTRTANTDTQYF
-	TRBV11-1	-	TRBJ2-7	TGTGCCAGCAGCCGCCCCGGGAGCGAGGGTTACGAGCAGTACTTC	CASSRPGSEGYEQYF
-	TRBV18	-	TRBJ1-2	TGTGCCAGCTCACCTGGAGGCGATGGCTACACCTTC	CASSPGGDGYTF
-	TRBV12-3/TRBV12-4	few	TRBJ1-6	TGTGCCAGCAGTTTAGGGGACTTTGGAGATTCACCCCTCCACTTT	CASSLGDFGDSPLHF
TRBD1	TRBV27	-	TRBJ2-7	TGTGCCAGCAGTTACCGGGACAGGGCCTACGAGCAGTACTTC	CASSYRDRAYEQYF
TRBD1	TRBV27	-	TRBJ2-3	TGTGCCAGCAGTTGGGGACAGAGCACAGATACGCAGTATTTT	CASSWGQSTDTQYF
-	TRBV30	-	TRBJ2-3	TGTGCCTGGAGGAACCAAGGCACAGATACGCAGTATTTT	CAWRNQGTDTQYF
-	TRBV2	-	TRBJ1-2	-	CASTNQTSMYLCASMITDSYGYTF
-	TRBV6-5	few	TRBJ2-5	TGTGCCAGCAGTTACAAGGGGTGGGCTCAAGAGACCCAGTACTTC	CASSYKGWAQETQYF
-	TRBV2	-	TRBJ2-2	TGTGCCAGCAGACAGAACACCGGGGAGCTGTTTTTT	CASRQNTGELFF
-	TRBV7-2	few	TRBJ2-6	TGTGCCAGCAGCTTAGACGGGATGGACGTCCTGACTTTC	CASSLDGMDVLTF
-	TRBV11-3	-	TRBJ2-5	TGTGCCAGCAGCTTAAGTATGGTTTCGGAGACCCAGTACTTC	CASSLSMVSETQYF
-	TRBV4-1	-	TRBJ1-4	TGCGCCAGCAGCCCCAGCCGAACAACTAATGAAAAACTGTTTTTT	CASSPSRTTNEKLFF
-	TRBV30	-	TRBJ1-6	TGTGCCTGGACCCAGGAGAGCTCCTATAATTCACCCCTCCACTTT	CAWTQESSYNSPLHF
TRBD1	TRBV2	-	TRBJ1-3	TGTGCCACCAATAGACAGGGGGTAAACACCATATATTTT	CATNRQGVNTIYF
-	TRBV20-1	few	TRBJ2-3	TGCAGTGCTAGAAATCCTCTAAGCACAGATACGCAGTATTTT	CSARNPLSTDTQYF
TRBD1	TRBV20-1	once	TRBJ1-3	TGCAGTGCGAGGGGGACAGGGTATAAGGACCCCGAAAAGAGCTCTGGAAACACCATATATTTT	CSARGTGYKDPEKSSGNTIYF
TRBD1	TRBV12-3/TRBV12-4	-	TRBJ2-4	TGTGCCAGCAGTTTCCGACAGGGGGCGGCCAAAAACATTCAGTACTTC	CASSFRQGAAKNIQYF
-	TRBV27	-	TRBJ2-1	TGTGCCAGCAGTTTATCCGGATTGATCGAGGGGGGGCAAAATGAGCAGTTCTTC	CASSLSGLIEGGQNEQFF
TRBD1	TRBV5-1	-	TRBJ2-7	TGCGCCAGCAGCTTGGTTGGACAGGGCTACGAGCAGTACTTC	CASSLVGQGYEQYF
-	TRBV6-5	few	TRBJ1-6	TGTGCCAGCAGTTACCGCCCCGACAGGACGCGACGCCATTCACCCCTCCACTTT	CASSYRPDRTRRHSPLHF
-	TRBV7-7	few	TRBJ1-1	TGTGCTAGCAGCTTAGATTGGGGCACTGAAGCTTTCTTT	CASSLDWGTEAFF
-	TRBV30	-	TRBJ2-2	TGTGCCTGGAGTCCCGAAACGAGAACCGGGGAGCTGTTTTTT	CAWSPETRTGELFF
-	TRBV29-1	few	TRBJ1-2	TGCAGCGTTGAATCGCGGCAGGGGAGCGGCTACACCTTC	CSVESRQGSGYTF
-	TRBV5-8	-	TRBJ1-1	TGTGCCAGCAGCAGGAACAGGGCGGGAAACACTGAAGCTTTCTTT	CASSRNRAGNTEAFF
-	TRBV12-5	-	TRBJ1-5	TGTGCTAGTGCCAATGGGGGGGTTCCCAATCAGCCCCAGCATTTT	CASANGGVPNQPQHF
TRBD1	TRBV7-9	-	TRBJ1-3	TGTGCCAGCAGCCGCCGGACAGGACAATCGGCTGGAAACACCATATATTTT	CASSRRTGQSAGNTIYF
-	TRBV6-1	-	TRBJ2-3	TGTGCCAGCACCCTACTTTCAACAGATACGCAGTATTTT	CASTLLSTDTQYF
TRBD1	TRBV20-1	few	TRBJ1-2	TGCAGTGCTAACAGACAGGGGTCGGTTTATGGCTACACCTTC	CSANRQGSVYGYTF
-	TRBV19	-	TRBJ1-6	TGTGCCAGTAGTATTTCAGGGGCTAATAATTCACCCCTCCACTTT	CASSISGANNSPLHF
-	TRBV6-2/TRBV6-3	-	TRBJ2-7	TGTGCCAGCAGTTACCGGCATTGGGGGGGCGTAGACGAGCAGTACTTC	CASSYRHWGGVDEQYF
TRBD2	TRBV6-1	few	TRBJ2-3	TGTGCCATTCGATATGGAATAGGGCGTAGCGGGAGAGGTGCAGATACGCAGTATTTT	CAIRYGIGRSGRGADTQYF
-	TRBV6-1	-	TRBJ1-1	TGTGCCAGCAGGGGGCCCTCGGGGACTGAAGCTTTCTTT	CASRGPSGTEAFF
-	TRBV20-1	-	TRBJ2-2	TGCAGTGCTAGTTTTCTCGGGGAGCTGTTTTTT	CSASFLGELFF
TRBD1	TRBV19	-	TRBJ2-3	TGTGCCAGCCGGGACAGGGGGCGGGCAGATACGCAGTATTTT	CASRDRGRADTQYF